This passage covers 21 T cell receptor beta chains from one sample sequenced in a study of blood T cell repertoires in COVID-19. Generated by immunoSEQ multiplex PCR, the TCRdb table keeps only in-frame clones and is missing some. The sample lists about 250,000 clones, roughly 88% occurring once. The sequencing input was PBMCs or T cells enriched from blood (not recorded which). The source of these receptors is a woman aged 40-49 years who had been exposed to COVID-19.

DNA of the CDR3: TGTGCCAGCGTCAGGGTCCTGGACGTTAATGAAAAACTGTTTTTT. This gives the protein CASVRVLDVNEKLFF. This chain uses TRBV6-9 with TRBJ1-4; D possibly corresponds to TRBD1 (5 bases). Germline CDR1 reads MNHGY; CDR2 reads SVAAGI. V lost 8 bases to trimming and J lost 4 bases, with 17 bases between them. The CDR3 sequence is 15 residues long.

The CDR3, as DNA: TGTGCCAGCAGCACCTCGGCCACAGGGGGCCATGGCTACACCTTC. Its translation: CASSTSATGGHGYTF. V and J are TRBV28 and TRBJ1-2; 9 bases fit TRBD1. CDR3 length equals 15 residues. Unmatched junction bases numbered 11, after V lost 6 bases and J lost 6 bases. CDR1 is MDHEN and CDR2 is SYDVKM in the germline V gene.

The chain uses TRBV5-4 and TRBJ2-1; a weak D match, TRBD2 (6 bases). CDR3 size: 15 residues. Trimming removed 4 bases at V and 7 bases at J, with 18 bases between. Germline loops: CDR1 SGHNT, CDR2 YYREEE (reference sequence). The CDR3 sequence is CASSPDGLRGNEQFF. Here the CDR3 DNA reads TGTGCCAGCAGCCCGGACGGACTCCGGGGGAATGAGCAGTTCTTC.

The chain has TRBV7-3 and TRBJ2-1; weak D call: TRBD2 (5 bases). Germline CDR1 and CDR2: SGHTA and FQGTGA. The length of the CDR3 is 15 residues. V lost 4 bases and J 4 bases, leaving 14 bases between the germline ends. The CDR3 sequence is CASSSDGWTYNEQFF. CDR3 nucleotides: TGTGCCAGCAGCTCTGACGGGTGGACTTACAATGAGCAGTTCTTC.

The CDR3 nucleotides are TGTGCCTGGAGATTAGGGGGTGAGCAGTTCTTC. Amino acid sequence: CAWRLGGEQFF. This chain uses TRBV30 with TRBJ2-1; a possible D gene is TRBD1 (6 bases). Germline CDR1 and CDR2: GTSNPN and SVGIG (reference sequence). This CDR3 has 11 amino acids. Trimming shortened V by 3 bases and J by 9 bases, and 9 bases separated the two germline ends.

The rearrangement links TRBV19 to TRBJ1-5; the D is unclear. Trimming removed 2 bases at V and 1 base at J, with 3 bases between. This CDR3 is 13 amino acids long. CDR1 and CDR2 (germline): LNHDA, SQIVND (reference sequence). CDR3 bases: TGTGCCAGTAGTATACAGAGCAATCAGCCCCAGCATTTT. It specifies CASSIQSNQPQHF.

The rearrangement joins TRBV28 to TRBJ2-1; D possibly corresponds to TRBD1 (5 bases). The V gene's germline CDR1 is MDHEN and CDR2 SYDVKM. Trimming pared 6 bases from V and 12 bases from J, leaving 15 bases between. The CDR3 consists of 12 residues. CDR3 coding DNA: TGTGCCAGCAGCCTCTTAGTGCAGGGGCAGTTCTTC. This sequence encodes CASSLLVQGQFF.

About this clone itself: This sample also contains other DNA sequences that code for the same CDR3. The chain recombines TRBV2 with TRBJ1-6; perhaps TRBD1 as D (6 bases). The CDR3 loop spans 14 amino acids. Trimming stripped 1 base from V and 7 bases from J, with 8 bases between. Germline V gene data show CDR1 as SNHLY and CDR2 as FYNNEI. CDR3 DNA sequence: TGTGCCAGCAGTGAAGGCAGGGGAAATTCACCCCTCCACTTT. This codes for CASSEGRGNSPLHF.

The chain employs TRBV4-1 and TRBJ2-3; D is unclear. V was cut by 4 bases and J by 2 bases, with 13 bases left in between. Germline V gene lookup returns CDR1 MGHRA and CDR2 YSYEKL. The CDR3 totals 15 residues. CDR3 DNA: TGCGCCAGCAGCCTCCAGTCGGAGAACACAGATACGCAGTATTTT. As protein: CASSLQSENTDTQYF.

The chain couples TRBV6-2 or TRBV6-3 to TRBJ2-2; the match to TRBD2 covers 12 bases. Trimming at V came to 6 bases and at J to 6 bases, leaving 5 bases not matched to a gene. The CDR3 sequence is 15 residues long. From germline, CDR1 is MNHEY and CDR2 SVGEGT. CDR3 loop: CASRPSGGAAGELFF. CDR3 nucleotide sequence: TGTGCCAGCAGACCTAGCGGGGGGGCCGCCGGGGAGCTGTTTTTT.

The chain joins TRBV19 to TRBJ2-5, with D possibly being TRBD1 (7 bases). The V end lost 5 bases, the J end lost 2 bases, and 15 bases lay between the germline ends. CDR3 length: 15 residues. Germline V lookup: CDR1 LNHDA, CDR2 SQIVND (reference sequence). The CDR3 region has the DNA TGTGCCAGTAGTCGGCCAGGGGGGAAACAAGAGACCCAGTACTTC. This translates into CASSRPGGKQETQYF.

J is TRBJ2-3 and V is TRBV18; TRBD2 matches 9 bases. The germline V gene encodes CDR1 KGHSH and CDR2 LQKENI. The CDR3 covers 15 residues. After removal of 8 bases from V and 1 base from J, the junction contained 7 bases not matched to a gene. This chain's CDR3 is CASTEREARTDTQYF. CDR3 DNA sequence: TGTGCCAGCACCGAGCGGGAGGCCCGCACAGATACGCAGTATTTT.

This clone is a singleton in its sample. The rearrangement uses TRBV2 and TRBJ2-7, with D perhaps TRBD2 (5 bases). The CDR3 runs 14 residues. Germline assignment: CDR1 SNHLY and CDR2 FYNNEI. V lost 5 bases, J lost 0 bases, and 11 bases lay in between. The DNA of the CDR3 is TGTGCCAGCAGTCCAAGGACTGACTCCTACGAGCAGTACTTC. This gives the protein CASSPRTDSYEQYF.

The rearrangement uses TRBV28 and TRBJ2-7; perhaps TRBD2 as D (7 bases). CDR3 length: 16 residues. Germline assignment: CDR1 MDHEN and CDR2 SYDVKM. With 3 bases removed from V and 3 bases from J, the gap between germline ends came to 18 bases. The CDR3 DNA sequence: TGTGCCAGCAGTTTGGGGGGGATGGGGGCGTACTACGAGCAGTACTTC. Its translation is CASSLGGMGAYYEQYF.

This chain links TRBV7-9 with TRBJ2-3, with TRBD2 identical over 9 bases. Germline V gene sequence: CDR1 SEHNR, CDR2 FQNEAQ (reference sequence). Trimming removed 5 bases from V and 3 bases from J; junction bases left unmatched: 15. This CDR3 region has 18 residues. CDR3 sequence reads: CASSPHPLAGSGTDTQYF. In DNA form, the CDR3 reads TGTGCCAGCAGCCCCCACCCCCTAGCGGGGAGTGGGACAGATACGCAGTATTTT.

This clone was observed once. The chain combines TRBV15 with TRBJ2-7; 9 positions agree with TRBD2. V shed 0 bases, J shed 7 bases, and the junction held 13 bases outside the gene matches. Germline lookup yields CDR1 LNHNV and CDR2 YYDKDF (reference sequence). CDR3 length equals 17 residues. The chain's CDR3 is CATSRERVAGEMEEQYV. The CDR3 DNA sequence: TGTGCCACCAGCAGAGAGCGAGTAGCGGGAGAAATGGAAGAGCAGTACGTC.

This clone has a handful of counts. The V and J genes are TRBV7-3 and TRBJ1-1; 9 nucleotides align to TRBD1. V shed 1 base and J 0 bases; nucleotides not matched to a gene: 18. The V gene's germline CDR1 is SGHTA and CDR2 FQGTGA. The CDR3 consists of 21 residues. The CDR3 loop is CASSLMGHPFGGQGVNTEAFF. The CDR3 DNA sequence: TGTGCCAGCAGCTTAATGGGTCATCCGTTTGGGGGACAGGGAGTGAACACTGAAGCTTTCTTT.

The chain is built from TRBV19 and TRBJ1-5; TRBD1 might be the D (6 bases). V lost 5 bases to trimming and J lost 1 base, with 9 bases between them. The CDR3 contains 14 residues. In germline, CDR1 is LNHDA, CDR2 SQIVND (reference sequence). The chain's CDR3 is CASSGRGSNQPQHF. CDR3 bases: TGTGCCAGTAGTGGCAGGGGAAGCAATCAGCCCCAGCATTTT.

About this clone: The junction and the germline gene differ at one end; a read error may be behind it. The rearrangement uses TRBV5-1 and TRBJ1-4; TRBD1 might be the D (5 bases). Germline-derived CDR1 and CDR2 are SGHRS and YFSETQ. The CDR3 consists of 15 residues. The CDR3 DNA reads TGTGCCAGCAGCTCCGCGGGGCGGCAGAGTGAAAAACTGTTTTTT. It codes for CASSSAGRQSEKLFF.

The chain joins TRBV6-1 to TRBJ1-1; D is ambiguous. V gave up 2 bases and J gave up 10 bases, with 23 bases separating them. Germline CDR1 and CDR2: MNHNS and SASEGT. This CDR3 has 16 amino acids. The CDR3 DNA is TGTGCCAGCAGTGAAAGCGGGAGGACTGCAAGCTTGGGAGCTTTCTTT. Protein: CASSESGRTASLGAFF.

The V and J genes are TRBV6-5 and TRBJ1-4; 9 nucleotides line up with TRBD1. Germline loops: CDR1 MNHEY, CDR2 SVGAGI. J gave up 6 bases and V 5 bases, and 4 bases lay outside the gene matches. This CDR3 contains 14 residues. Here the CDR3 DNA reads TGTGCCAGCAGTAGCCGGGACAGGGATGAAAAACTGTTTTTT. Translation: CASSSRDRDEKLFF.